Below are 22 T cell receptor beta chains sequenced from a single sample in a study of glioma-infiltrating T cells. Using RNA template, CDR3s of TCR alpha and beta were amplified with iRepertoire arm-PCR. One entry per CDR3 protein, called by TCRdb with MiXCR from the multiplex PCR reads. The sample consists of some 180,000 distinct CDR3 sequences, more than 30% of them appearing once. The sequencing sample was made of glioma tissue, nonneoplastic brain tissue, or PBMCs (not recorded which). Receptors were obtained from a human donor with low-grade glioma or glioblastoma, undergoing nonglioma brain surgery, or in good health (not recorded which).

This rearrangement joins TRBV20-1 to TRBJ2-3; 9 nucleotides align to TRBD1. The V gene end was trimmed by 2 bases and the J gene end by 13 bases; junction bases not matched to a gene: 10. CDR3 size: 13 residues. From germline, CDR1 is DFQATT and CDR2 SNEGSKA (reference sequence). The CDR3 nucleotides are TGCAGTGCTAGAACAGGGGGCGCATCAGATAAGTATTTT. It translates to CSARTGGASDKYF.

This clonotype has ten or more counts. The DNA for the CDR3 is TGCAGCGTTGAAAGGACAGAGGAGACCTTC. Residues: CSVERTEETF. The chain links TRBV29-1 to TRBJ1-2; D may be TRBD1 (6 bases). The CDR3 length is 10 residues. V was cut by 2 bases and J by 14 bases, with 12 bases left in between. Germline values: CDR1 SQVTM, CDR2 ANQGSEA.

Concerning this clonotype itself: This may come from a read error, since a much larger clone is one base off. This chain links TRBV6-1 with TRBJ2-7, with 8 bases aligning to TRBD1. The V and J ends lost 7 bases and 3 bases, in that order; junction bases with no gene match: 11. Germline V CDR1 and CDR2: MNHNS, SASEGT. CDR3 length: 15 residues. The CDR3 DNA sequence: TGTGCCAGCACTACAAGCCGGGACAGGAACTACGAGCAGTACTTC. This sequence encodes CASTTSRDRNYEQYF.

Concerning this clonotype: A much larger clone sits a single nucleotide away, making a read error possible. The CDR3: CASSKDSINDRKLFF. The DNA for the CDR3 is TGTGCCAGCAGTAAGGACAGCATTAATGATCGGAAACTGTTTTTT. J is TRBJ1-4 and V is TRBV2, with D possibly being TRBD1 (6 bases). The CDR3 runs to 15 residues. Germline V lookup: CDR1 SNHLY, CDR2 FYNNEI. Trimming stripped 5 bases from V and 11 bases from J, with 21 bases between.

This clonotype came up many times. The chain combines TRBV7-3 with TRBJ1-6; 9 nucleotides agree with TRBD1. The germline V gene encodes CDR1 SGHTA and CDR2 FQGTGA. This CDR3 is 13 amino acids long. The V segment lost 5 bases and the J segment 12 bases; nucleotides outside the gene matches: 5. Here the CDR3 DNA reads TGTGCCAGCAGCGCCGGACAGGGGTTACCCCTCCACTTT. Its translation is CASSAGQGLPLHF. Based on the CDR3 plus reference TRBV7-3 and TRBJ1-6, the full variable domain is GAGVSQTPSNKVTEKGKYVELRCDPISGHTALYWYRQSLGQGPEFLIYFQGTGAADDSGLPNDRFFAVRPEGSVSTLKIQRTERGDSAVYLCASSAGQGLPLHFGNGTRLTVT.

For the CDR3, the DNA is TGTGCCAGCAGTTCCGGGGGGGCTAGCGGGAGGAATGAGCAGTTCTTC. As protein: CASSSGGASGRNEQFF. V usage is TRBV7-2 and J usage is TRBJ2-1, with 11 bases that match TRBD2. V was pared by 6 bases and J by 7 bases, with 11 bases of the junction left unmatched. Germline CDR1 reads SGHTA; CDR2 reads FQGNSA. The CDR3 has 16 amino acids.

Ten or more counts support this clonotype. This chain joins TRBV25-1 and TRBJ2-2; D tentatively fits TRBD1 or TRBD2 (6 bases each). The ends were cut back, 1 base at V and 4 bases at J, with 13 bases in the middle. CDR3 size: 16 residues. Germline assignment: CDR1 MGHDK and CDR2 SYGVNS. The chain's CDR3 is CASSELGGTVTGELFF. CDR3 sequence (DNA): TGTGCCAGCAGTGAATTAGGGGGGACCGTCACCGGGGAGCTGTTTTTT.

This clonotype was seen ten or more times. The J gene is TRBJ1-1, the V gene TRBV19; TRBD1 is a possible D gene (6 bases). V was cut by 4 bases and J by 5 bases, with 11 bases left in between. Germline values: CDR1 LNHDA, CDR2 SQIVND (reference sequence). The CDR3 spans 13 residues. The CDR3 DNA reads TGTGCCAGTAGTAGGGGGGCGCTGACTGAAGCTTTCTTT. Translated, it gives CASSRGALTEAFF.

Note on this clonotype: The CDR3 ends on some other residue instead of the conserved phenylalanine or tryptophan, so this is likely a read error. The CDR3 DNA sequence: TGTGCCAGCGGAGCAGGGCGAGCTGAAGCTTTCCTT. Protein product: CASGAGRAEAFL. The chain combines TRBV6-1 with TRBJ1-1; tentatively, D is TRBD1 (5 bases). The germline V gene encodes CDR1 MNHNS and CDR2 SASEGT. Trimming took off 8 bases at V and 6 bases at J, with 13 bases between the two ends. The CDR3 length is 12 residues.

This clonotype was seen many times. CDR3 sequence reads: CSATALAEAHNEQFF. CDR3 sequence (DNA): TGCAGTGCTACGGCACTAGCGGAGGCCCACAATGAGCAGTTCTTC. The rearrangement joins TRBV20-1 to TRBJ2-1; 8 positions match TRBD2. Trimming at V came to 4 bases and at J to 5 bases, leaving 10 bases not matched to a gene. Germline CDR1 DFQATT, CDR2 SNEGSKA (reference sequence). The length of the CDR3 is 15 residues.

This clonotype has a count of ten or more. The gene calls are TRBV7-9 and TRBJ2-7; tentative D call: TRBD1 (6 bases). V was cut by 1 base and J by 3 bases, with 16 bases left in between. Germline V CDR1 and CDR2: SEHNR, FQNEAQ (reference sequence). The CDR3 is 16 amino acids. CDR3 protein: CASSLESTGIVYEQYF. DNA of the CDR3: TGTGCCAGCAGCTTAGAGTCGACAGGTATCGTCTACGAGCAGTACTTC. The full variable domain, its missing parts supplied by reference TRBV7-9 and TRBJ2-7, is DTGVSQNPRHKITKRGQNVTFRCDPISEHNRLYWYRQTLGQGPEFLTYFQNEAQLEKSRLLSDRFSAERPKGSFSTLEIQRTEQGDSAMYLCASSLESTGIVYEQYFGPGTRLTVT.

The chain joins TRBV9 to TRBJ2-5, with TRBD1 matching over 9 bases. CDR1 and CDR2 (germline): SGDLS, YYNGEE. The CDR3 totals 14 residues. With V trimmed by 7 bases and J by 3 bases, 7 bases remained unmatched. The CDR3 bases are TGTGCCAGCTTAGAACAGGGGGCAAAAGAGACCCAGTACTTC. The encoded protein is CASLEQGAKETQYF.

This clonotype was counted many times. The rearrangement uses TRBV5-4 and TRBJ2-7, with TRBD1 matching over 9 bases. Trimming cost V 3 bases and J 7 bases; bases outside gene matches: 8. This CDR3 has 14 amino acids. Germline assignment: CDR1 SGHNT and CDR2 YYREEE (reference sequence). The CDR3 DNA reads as TGTGCCAGCAGCTATGGACAGGGGATAAGGGAGCAGTACTTC. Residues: CASSYGQGIREQYF.

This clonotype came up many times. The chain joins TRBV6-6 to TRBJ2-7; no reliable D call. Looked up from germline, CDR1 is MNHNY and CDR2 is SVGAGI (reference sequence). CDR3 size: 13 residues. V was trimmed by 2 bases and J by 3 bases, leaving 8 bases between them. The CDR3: CASSYGQFYEQYF. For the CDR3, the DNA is TGTGCCAGCAGTTACGGGCAGTTCTACGAGCAGTACTTC.

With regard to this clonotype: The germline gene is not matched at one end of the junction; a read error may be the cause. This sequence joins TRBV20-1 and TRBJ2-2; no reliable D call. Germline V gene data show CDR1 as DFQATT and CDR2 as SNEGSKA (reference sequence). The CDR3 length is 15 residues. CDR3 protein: CSAVDRTVNTRELFF. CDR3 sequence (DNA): TGCAGCGCCGTCGATAGGACCGTGAACACCAGGGAGCTGTTTTTT.

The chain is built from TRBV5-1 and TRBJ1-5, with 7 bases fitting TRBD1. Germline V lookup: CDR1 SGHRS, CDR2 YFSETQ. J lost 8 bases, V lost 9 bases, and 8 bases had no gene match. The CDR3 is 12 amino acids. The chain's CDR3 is CAKDRAIKPQHF. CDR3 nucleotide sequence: TGCGCCAAAGACAGGGCGATCAAGCCCCAGCATTTT.

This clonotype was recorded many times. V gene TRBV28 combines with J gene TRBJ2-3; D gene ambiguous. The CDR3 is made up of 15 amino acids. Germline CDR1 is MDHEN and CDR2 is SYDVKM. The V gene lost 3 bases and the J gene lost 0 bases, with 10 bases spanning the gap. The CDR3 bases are TGTGCCAGCAGTTTCGTACAGACTAGCACAGATACGCAGTATTTT. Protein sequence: CASSFVQTSTDTQYF.

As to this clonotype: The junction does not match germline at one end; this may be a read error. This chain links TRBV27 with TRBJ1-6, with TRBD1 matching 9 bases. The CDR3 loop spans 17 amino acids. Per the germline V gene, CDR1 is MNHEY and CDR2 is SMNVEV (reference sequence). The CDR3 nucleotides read TGTGCCAGCATGGTACAGGGGGCGAGCTCCTATAATTCACCCCTCTACTTT. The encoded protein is CASMVQGASSYNSPLYF.

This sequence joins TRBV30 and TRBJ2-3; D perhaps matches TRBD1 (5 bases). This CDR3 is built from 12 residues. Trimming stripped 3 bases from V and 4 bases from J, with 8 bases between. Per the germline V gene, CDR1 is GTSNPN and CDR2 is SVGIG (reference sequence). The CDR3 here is CAWSRVPDTQYF. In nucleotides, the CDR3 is TGTGCCTGGAGCAGGGTCCCAGATACGCAGTATTTT.

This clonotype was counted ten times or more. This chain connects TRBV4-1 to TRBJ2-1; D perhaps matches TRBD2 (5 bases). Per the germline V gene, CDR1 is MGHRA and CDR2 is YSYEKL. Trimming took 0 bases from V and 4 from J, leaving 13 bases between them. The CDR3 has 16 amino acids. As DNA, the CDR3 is TGCGCCAGCAGCCAAGATCGAAGCGGAAAGTACAATGAGCAGTTCTTC. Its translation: CASSQDRSGKYNEQFF.

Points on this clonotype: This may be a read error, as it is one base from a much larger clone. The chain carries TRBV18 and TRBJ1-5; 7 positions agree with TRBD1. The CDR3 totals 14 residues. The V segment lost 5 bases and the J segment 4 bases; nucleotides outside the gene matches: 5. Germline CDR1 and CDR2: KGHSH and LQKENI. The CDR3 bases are TGTGCCAGCTCATCAGGACAGGAGAATCAGCCCCAGCATTTT. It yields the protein CASSSGQENQPQHF.

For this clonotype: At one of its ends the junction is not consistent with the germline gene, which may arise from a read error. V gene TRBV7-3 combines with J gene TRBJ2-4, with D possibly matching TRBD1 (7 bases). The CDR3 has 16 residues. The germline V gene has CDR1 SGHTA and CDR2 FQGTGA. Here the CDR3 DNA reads TGTGCCGGCAGCTTTCAGGGGGGTGAGGTCAAAAACATTCAGTACTTC. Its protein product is CAGSFQGGEVKNIQYF.